Below, 20 T cell receptor beta chains from the same sample are listed, as sequenced in a study of identical twins' blood T cells. One entry per CDR3 protein results from TCRdb running MiXCR on the 5' RACE reads. The repertoire includes about 370,000 distinct CDR3 sequences, about 28% of them detected once, and about 6% sits in the top ten. Material: PBMCs. The receptors were gathered from a woman aged 18-49 years in good health.

The chain carries TRBV6-2 or TRBV6-3 and TRBJ1-5; D ambiguous. There are 14 residues in the CDR3. Germline lookup yields CDR1 MNHEY and CDR2 SVGEGT. V was pared by 3 bases and J by 1 base, with 7 bases between. The CDR3 spells CASSYTISNQPQHF. CDR3 coding DNA: TGTGCCAGCAGTTATACGATAAGCAATCAGCCCCAGCATTTT.

This clonotype was counted a few times. V and J are TRBV7-2 and TRBJ2-1; 9 bases are shared with TRBD2. The CDR3 is 14 amino acids. V trimming: 4 bases; J trimming: 7 bases; junction bases outside the gene matches: 5. From germline, CDR1 is SGHTA and CDR2 FQGNSA. CDR3 bases: TGTGCCAGCAGCTCTAGCGGGACAAGAAATGAGCAGTTCTTC. It is translated as CASSSSGTRNEQFF.

The V call is TRBV2, the J call TRBJ1-2; D call uncertain. Deletions cut 4 bases from V and 0 bases from J, with 12 bases between. Germline V gives CDR1 SNHLY, CDR2 FYNNEI. This CDR3 has 15 residues. For the CDR3, the DNA is TGTGCCAGCAGTGTGTCTATGGGAGCTAACTATGGCTACACCTTC. It yields the protein CASSVSMGANYGYTF.

There are a few counts of this clonotype. This rearrangement joins TRBV20-1 to TRBJ1-1, with D unclear. In germline, CDR1 is DFQATT, CDR2 SNEGSKA (reference sequence). The CDR3 is made up of 14 amino acids. V lost 5 bases to trimming and J lost 4 bases, with 17 bases between them. CDR3 sequence (DNA): TGCAGTGCTCCCAAGGACGGTCGAGGCACTGAAGCTTTCTTT. Encoded protein: CSAPKDGRGTEAFF.

This clonotype was detected ten times or more. The J gene is TRBJ1-1, the V gene TRBV12-3 or TRBV12-4; the D gene is possibly TRBD1 (6 bases). The CDR3 totals 14 residues. V was clipped by 4 bases and J by 0 bases, with 9 bases between them. CDR3 coding DNA: TGTGCCAGCAGTTATGACAGGATGAACACTGAAGCTTTCTTT. Encoded protein: CASSYDRMNTEAFF.

J is TRBJ2-3 and V is TRBV9; 9 bases fit TRBD2. Trimming cost V 6 bases and J 0 bases; bases outside gene matches: 5. Germline V CDR1 and CDR2: SGDLS, YYNGEE. The CDR3 has 15 residues. CDR3: CASTRLADSTDTQYF. The CDR3 DNA is TGTGCCAGCACCAGACTAGCGGATAGCACAGATACGCAGTATTTT.

The V and J genes are TRBV29-1 and TRBJ2-5; no firm D call. Germline V CDR1 and CDR2: SQVTM, ANQGSEA. Deletions cut 6 bases from V and 9 bases from J, with 14 bases between. The CDR3 is 11 residues long. The CDR3 DNA reads TGCAGCGTCCGAATAGATAGACCCCAGTACTTC. Protein sequence: CSVRIDRPQYF.

CDR3 loop: CSAWVREDSIGYTF. The CDR3 DNA sequence: TGCAGTGCATGGGTCAGGGAAGATTCGATAGGCTACACCTTC. This sequence joins TRBV20-1 and TRBJ1-2; maybe TRBD1 (5 bases). V dropped 6 bases and J dropped 8 bases, with 22 bases sitting between them. The CDR3 length is 14 residues. Germline CDR1 and CDR2: DFQATT and SNEGSKA (reference sequence).

This sequence joins TRBV3-1 and TRBJ2-1; 7 positions agree with TRBD2. The CDR3 has 15 residues. V shed 3 bases, J shed 6 bases, and the junction held 8 bases outside the gene matches. The germline V gene encodes CDR1 LGHDT and CDR2 YNNKEL (reference sequence). CDR3 loop: CASSHIRGVCNEQFF. The CDR3 region has the DNA TGTGCCAGCAGCCATATCCGGGGGGTTTGCAATGAGCAGTTCTTC.

The chain uses TRBV20-1 and TRBJ2-1; weak D call: TRBD2 (6 bases). Between the trimmed V and J ends, which lost 6 bases and 1 base, there was a span of 13 bases. CDR1 and CDR2 from the germline V gene are DFQATT and SNEGSKA (reference sequence). The CDR3 loop spans 14 amino acids. CDR3 in DNA: TGCAGTGCCGCATGGACTATTTCCTACAATGAGCAGTTCTTC. It yields the protein CSAAWTISYNEQFF.

The J gene is TRBJ1-5, the V gene TRBV19; 7 bases fit TRBD1. The CDR3 length is 14 residues. Per the germline V gene, CDR1 is LNHDA and CDR2 is SQIVND (reference sequence). The junction had 5 bases not matched to a gene; V was cut back by 3 bases and J by 6 bases. The CDR3 bases are TGTGCCAGTAGTATCGCAGGGGGGGGTCAGCCCCAGCATTTT. This sequence encodes CASSIAGGGQPQHF.

This clonotype was recorded only once. The germline gene is not matched at one end of the junction; a read error may be the cause. The chain joins TRBV3-1 to TRBJ2-1; TRBD2 agrees at 7 bases. The CDR3 has 16 amino acids. The germline gives CDR1 LGHDT, CDR2 YNNKEL (reference sequence). The CDR3 sequence: CANSQELLATYNEQFF. CDR3 sequence (DNA): TGTGCCAACAGCCAAGAATTACTAGCGACCTACAATGAGCAGTTCTTC.

This clonotype occurred a few times. V is TRBV29-1 and J is TRBJ2-5, with D unclear. The CDR3 totals 16 residues. Germline lookup yields CDR1 SQVTM and CDR2 ANQGSEA. The V end was cut by 1 base, the J end by 1 base, with 16 bases between. Here the CDR3 reads CSVEGQLRNSQETQYF. The CDR3 DNA is TGCAGCGTTGAAGGTCAACTTCGGAACTCCCAAGAGACCCAGTACTTC.

On this clonotype: At one of its ends the junction is not consistent with the germline gene, which may arise from a read error. This CDR3 reads CATGRREGYNGQFF. In nucleotides, the CDR3 is TGTGCCACCGGGAGGCGGGAGGGATACAATGGGCAGTTCTTC. The gene calls are TRBV6-2 or TRBV6-3 and TRBJ2-1, with 9 nucleotides matching TRBD2. The CDR3 spans 14 residues. Germline loops: CDR1 MNHEY, CDR2 SVGEGT.

The gene calls are TRBV12-3 or TRBV12-4 and TRBJ2-2; maybe TRBD2 (5 bases). V was cut by 5 bases and J by 7 bases, with 11 bases left in between. CDR3 size: 13 residues. The CDR3 sequence is CASSPEGNGELFF. The CDR3 nucleotides are TGTGCCAGCAGTCCAGAGGGAAACGGGGAGCTGTTTTTT.

The chain couples TRBV19 to TRBJ2-2, with a tentative D call TRBD1 (6 bases). The CDR3 loop spans 16 amino acids. CDR1 is LNHDA and CDR2 is SQIVND in the germline V gene (reference sequence). V was shortened by 7 bases and J by 4 bases, with 19 bases between the two germline ends. The DNA of the CDR3 is TGTGCCAGTATGTCCCAGGGGCGAAAGTCCACCGGGGAGCTGTTTTTT. Amino acids: CASMSQGRKSTGELFF.

This clonotype was observed a few times. The chain carries TRBV7-9 and TRBJ1-2, with D hard to call. Germline assignment: CDR1 SEHNR and CDR2 FQNEAQ (reference sequence). CDR3 length equals 15 residues. V gave up 2 bases and J gave up 3 bases, with 13 bases separating them. CDR3 sequence reads: CASSLNFAAYYGYTF. The DNA for the CDR3 is TGTGCCAGCAGCTTAAACTTTGCGGCTTACTATGGCTACACCTTC.

Of note for this clonotype: One junction end does not reproduce the germline sequence, and a read error may be involved. The rearrangement links TRBV5-1 to TRBJ1-1, with 8 bases that match TRBD1. The CDR3 contains 15 residues. Germline V gene sequence: CDR1 SGHRS, CDR2 YFSETQ. CDR3 sequence reads: CASSPLGQGLTGAFF. The CDR3 DNA is TGCGCCAGCAGCCCGCTCGGACAGGGTTTGACTGGAGCTTTCTTT.

The rearrangement joins TRBV6-1 to TRBJ1-1; no firm D call. Germline V gene data show CDR1 as MNHNS and CDR2 as SASEGT. V gave up 3 bases and J gave up 1 base, with 9 bases separating them. The CDR3 consists of 14 residues. The CDR3 region is CASSDPRPNTEAFF. The CDR3 DNA follows: TGTGCCAGCAGTGATCCCAGACCGAACACTGAAGCTTTCTTT.

As to this clonotype: A much larger clonotype is one base distant, so this may be a read error. The V gene is TRBV11-2, the J gene TRBJ2-2, with D unclear. Germline V gene lookup returns CDR1 SGHAT and CDR2 FQNNGV. This CDR3 region has 14 residues. V dropped 4 bases and J dropped 1 base, with 7 bases sitting between them. CDR3 protein: CASSSQLNTGELFF. For the CDR3, the DNA is TGTGCCAGCAGCTCTCAGCTGAACACCGGGGAGCTGTTTTTT.